The sequence of this TCR beta chain was determined in a study of T-cell reconstitution after alpha-beta-depleted transplantation in children. Unique molecular identifiers were used to barcode this TCRbeta library. MiXCR, applied by TCRdb to the PCR reads, yields one record per CDR3 protein. This sample carries some 500,000 distinct CDR3 sequences, about 17% of them seen once, and the ten largest clones take 3.3%. Germline-derived CDR1 and CDR2 are SQVTM and ANQGSEA. This CDR3 region has 10 residues. With 3 bases removed from V and 4 bases from J, the gap between germline ends came to 3 bases. This clonotype has a handful of counts.

V and J are TRBV29-1 and TRBJ1-2; D is unclear. The sequencing here drew on PBMCs from the stem cell graft donor, taken from the stem cell graft. The sequence was collected from a human donor who donated a stem cell graft to a child with acute lymphoblastic leukemia. The CDR3 DNA reads as TGCAGCGTTGAGTTCTATGGCTACACCTTC. Its translation: CSVEFYGYTF.